These T cell receptor beta chains were read from a single sample in a study of CXCR3-negative and CXCR3-positive naive CD8 T cells. TCRdb reprocessed the 5' RACE reads and stores each CDR3 protein as one record, lacking DNA. This listing includes tens of thousands of distinct CDR3 sequences. The sample taken for sequencing was naive CXCR3- CD8+ T cells from blood. The receptors were sampled from a human donor in good health. Some clones in this sample may be carry-over from other donors' samples. The CDR3 runs from the conserved cysteine through the conserved F or W.

V gene	J gene	CDR3 protein
TRBV7-9	TRBJ2-7	CASSSPLGEKNYEQYF
TRBV28	TRBJ2-3	CASSPQTGSDTQYF
TRBV10-3	TRBJ2-5	CAIRPGQGGETQYF
TRBV6-6	TRBJ2-7	CASSYSKAGRYEQYF
TRBV7-6	TRBJ2-1	CASSLAGLSSYNEQFF
TRBV28	TRBJ2-2	CASSLSAGGPDTGELFF
TRBV7-6	TRBJ2-7	CASSQGQGSDEQYF
TRBV29-1	TRBJ2-1	CSAKILTGTSGIPEQFF
TRBV3-1	TRBJ2-1	CASSQDSGGSYNEQFF
TRBV21-1	TRBJ2-7	CASSTIGTGTSYEQYF
TRBV7-3	TRBJ1-4	CASTLKGTANEKLFF
TRBV7-9	TRBJ2-2	CASSFASGGMAGELFF
TRBV7-9	TRBJ2-7	CASSTGQGYSYEQYF
TRBV9	TRBJ2-7	CASSPEGGAKTYEQYF
TRBV29-1	TRBJ2-5	CSVELVTDQETQYF
TRBV14	TRBJ1-4	CASSLRQFNEKLFF
TRBV7-9	TRBJ2-1	CASSPRGQLDNEQFF
TRBV6-6	TRBJ2-7	CASSDQDRVTHYEQYF
TRBV3-1	TRBJ1-1	CASSHKDSQSTEAFF
TRBV12-3/TRBV12-4	TRBJ2-1	CASSFAPSRGSDEQFF
TRBV7-9	TRBJ2-1	CASSPAVPSYNEQFF
TRBV20-1	TRBJ1-1	CSAYTPGQAMNTEAFF
TRBV29-1	TRBJ2-1	CSVAGHSGRYYNEQFF
TRBV19	TRBJ2-1	CASSLEVLWFF